The rows below give T cell receptor beta chains drawn from one sample of a study of T-cell reconstitution after alpha-beta-depleted transplantation in children. TCRdb recomputed calls from the PCR reads with MiXCR, one row per CDR3 protein. The table lists around 960,000 distinct CDR3 sequences, roughly 29% of them singletons. Material: PBMCs, mostly from graft donor cells, obtained 360 days after TCRalphabeta/CD19-depleted stem cell transplant. All receptors derive from a boy younger than two who had a stem cell transplant for SCID, so the T cells may come from the graft donor. CDR3s include the opening cysteine and the closing phenylalanine or tryptophan. Fields, in order: CDR3 protein, V gene, D gene. A D gene is named only where the DNA matches it firmly.

CDR3 protein: CASSLLTGMGEQYF; V gene: TRBV18; D gene: TRBD1
CDR3 protein: CASSRLRAGGRNEQFF; V gene: TRBV5-6; D gene: TRBD2
CDR3 protein: CASSAGQIMNTEAFF; V gene: TRBV9; D gene: .
CDR3 protein: CASSLEGQGGTGELFF; V gene: TRBV28; D gene: .
CDR3 protein: CALPGDYEQYF; V gene: TRBV24-1; D gene: .
CDR3 protein: CASSLDRQGSTDTQYF; V gene: TRBV5-1; D gene: .
CDR3 protein: CATRDTGAYSNQPQHF; V gene: TRBV10-3; D gene: .
CDR3 protein: CASSSHGRHYGYTF; V gene: TRBV5-6; D gene: .
CDR3 protein: CSARVQGTGNTIYF; V gene: TRBV20-1; D gene: .
CDR3 protein: CASSYGEVTGELFF; V gene: TRBV6-2/TRBV6-3; D gene: .
CDR3 protein: CASSLFFRGAPQETQYF; V gene: TRBV28; D gene: .
CDR3 protein: CASSSPGTDGYTF; V gene: TRBV6-2/TRBV6-3; D gene: .
CDR3 protein: CASKAGVATDTQYF; V gene: TRBV7-6; D gene: .
CDR3 protein: CASSQLQTLYNEQFF; V gene: TRBV4-1; D gene: .
CDR3 protein: CASFDRISYEQYF; V gene: TRBV6-6; D gene: .
CDR3 protein: CSAPFSGGAQYF; V gene: TRBV20-1; D gene: .
CDR3 protein: CASSLAPQDRGNQPQHF; V gene: TRBV12-3/TRBV12-4; D gene: TRBD1
CDR3 protein: CSVPSAGETQYF; V gene: TRBV29-1; D gene: .
CDR3 protein: CASSQVLGRVGEKLFF; V gene: TRBV4-1; D gene: .
CDR3 protein: CASVRDRGEAFF; V gene: TRBV12-3/TRBV12-4; D gene: TRBD1